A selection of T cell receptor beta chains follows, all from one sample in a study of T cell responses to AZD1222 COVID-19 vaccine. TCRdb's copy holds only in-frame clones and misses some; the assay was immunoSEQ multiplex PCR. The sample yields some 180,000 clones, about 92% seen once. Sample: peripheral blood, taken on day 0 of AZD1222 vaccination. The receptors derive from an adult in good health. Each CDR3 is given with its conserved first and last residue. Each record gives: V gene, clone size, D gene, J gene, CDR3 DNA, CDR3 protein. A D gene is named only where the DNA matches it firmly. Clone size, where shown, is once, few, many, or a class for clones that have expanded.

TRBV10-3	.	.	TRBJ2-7	TGTGCCATCAGTGAGTCGAAGGTCGGGCTACCTCCCTACGAGCAGTACTTC	CAISESKVGLPPYEQYF
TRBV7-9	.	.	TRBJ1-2	TGTGCCAGCAGCCCTACCGGGCTCAACTATGGCTACACCTTC	CASSPTGLNYGYTF
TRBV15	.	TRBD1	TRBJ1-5	TGTGCCACCAGCTCCCTAGAAGGGGGCGAAGAAGGCAATCAGCCCCAGCATTTT	CATSSLEGGEEGNQPQHF
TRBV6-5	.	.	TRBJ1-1	TGTGCCAGCAGTTTTCTAAGGGGGGGGAACACTGAAGCTTTCTTT	CASSFLRGGNTEAFF
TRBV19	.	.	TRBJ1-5	TGTGCCAGTAGTATCAGGGCGGATAGCAATCAGCCCCAGCATTTT	CASSIRADSNQPQHF
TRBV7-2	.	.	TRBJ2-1	TGTGCCAGCTCCCTCGGGGGATCCTACAATGAGCAGTTCTTC	CASSLGGSYNEQFF
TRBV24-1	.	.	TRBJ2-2	TGTGCCACCAGTGATCAGGGCTCCGGGGAGCTGTTTTTT	CATSDQGSGELFF
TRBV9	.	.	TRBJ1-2	TGTGCCAGCATCAAGGAGAGGGCCGCCCGCTACACCTTC	CASIKERAARYTF
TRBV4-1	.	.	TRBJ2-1	TGCGCCAGCAGCCAAGATTCTGGTTATGAGCAGTTCTTC	CASSQDSGYEQFF
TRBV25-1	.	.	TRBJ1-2	TGTGCCAGCAGTGAAAGGGTGGTGAACTATGGCTACACCTTC	CASSERVVNYGYTF
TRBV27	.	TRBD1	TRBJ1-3	TGTGCCAGCAGTTTAGTAGGGACAGCTGGAAACACCATATATTTT	CASSLVGTAGNTIYF
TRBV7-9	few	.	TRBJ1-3	TGTGCCAGCAGCGGACAGTCCCTCTCTGGAAACACCATATATTTT	CASSGQSLSGNTIYF
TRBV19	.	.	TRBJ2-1	TGTGCCAGTAGTATAAGGAAAGGCCATGGGCAGGGAATACGCAATGAGCAGTTCTTC	CASSIRKGHGQGIRNEQFF
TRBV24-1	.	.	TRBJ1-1	TGTGCCACCAGGCCGCAGGGAAACACTGAAGCTTTCTTT	CATRPQGNTEAFF
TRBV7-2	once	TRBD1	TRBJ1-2	TGTGCCAGCAGCTTAGCCCTTGGACAGGGTAGTCTCTATGGCTACACCTTC	CASSLALGQGSLYGYTF
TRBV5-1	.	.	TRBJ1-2	TGCGCCAGCAGCCACGGGGGCATCTCGACCGGCTACACCTTC	CASSHGGISTGYTF
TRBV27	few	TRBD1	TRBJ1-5	TGTGCCAGCTGTTTAACAGGGGGAGTAAATCAGCCCCAGCATTTT	CASCLTGGVNQPQHF